A single T cell receptor (beta chain) is shown here with its context. This clone was seen a single time. What this receptor recognizes is not known. Per-nucleotide qualities are absent, and no much larger clonotype sits a single base away. Per the germline V gene (reference sequence), LNHDA is the CDR1 and SQIVND is the CDR2. V has 3 bases trimmed and J has 0 bases trimmed; junction bases matching no gene number 5. The CDR3 numbers 16 residues from cysteine through phenylalanine. Only the CDR3 DNA is retained, 48 bases long and in frame from the first base. The sample belongs to a study of blood T cell repertoires in COVID-19 (dated by TCRdb to 2020 to 2022). Concerning the study at large: Collaborator samples came from the United States, Italy and Spain and covered acute and convalescent phases of COVID-19. The material from the prospective study consisted of cDNA or gDNA derived from T cells, B-cell-depleted T cells, or PBMCs. The dataset comprised deeply sampled blood TCRbeta repertoires from subjects exposed to, actively infected with, or recovered from COVID-19. The repertoires were made available in a free public database intended to serve as a resource for research on the immune response to SARS-CoV-2. The samples were drawn from the first 160 participants of the ongoing ImmuneRACE study and from over 950 subjects provided by 6 global collaborators. The sample metadata nearly always contained a de-identified subject ID, COVID-19 status, age in years and sex. Where available, HLA class I and class II types were obtained from metadata supplied by the sample provider rather than from assay-based typing.

Whole blood was collected in K2EDTA tubes by collaborating institutions according to the institutions' own protocols. For TCRbeta analysis, collaborators shipped samples as frozen whole blood, isolated PBMCs, or DNA extracted from either of those sample types. What the research found in general, with its limitations: The quantity of clinical and demographic metadata differed by source and by participant and was supplied without curation.

The immunoSEQ Assay, a bias-controlled multiplex PCR, was used to amplify TCRbeta CDR3 regions from genomic DNA. As for the original processing: The number of nucleated cells in each sample was estimated from the amplification of reference gene primers within the assay. To quantify the absolute abundance of each unique TCRbeta CDR3 rearrangement, sequence reads were collapsed and filtered. For each sample, productive Simpson clonality was calculated as the square root of Simpson's diversity index across productive rearrangements. In TCRdb, the immuneACCESS table is reduced to in-frame sequences with V and J assigned. These tables do not hold every clone; where another copy was compared, an unresolved V gene accounts for under half, and the others remain unexplained. V, J and clone size are those of that table, while D and trimming were read from the DNA. Within this sample are approximately 150,000 clones, with around 87% of them counted one time only. The top ten hold 8.5% to 9% of the sample.

Sequenced input: peripheral blood. This TCR came from a woman aged 45 to 65 with active or convalescent COVID-19. This sequence uses TRBV19 and TRBJ1-5; 7 junctional bases match TRBD1. The nucleotide sequence is TGTGCCAGTAGTATTAGGGGGCTAGGTAGCAATCAGCCCCAGCATTTT. This is translated as CASSIRGLGSNQPQHF.